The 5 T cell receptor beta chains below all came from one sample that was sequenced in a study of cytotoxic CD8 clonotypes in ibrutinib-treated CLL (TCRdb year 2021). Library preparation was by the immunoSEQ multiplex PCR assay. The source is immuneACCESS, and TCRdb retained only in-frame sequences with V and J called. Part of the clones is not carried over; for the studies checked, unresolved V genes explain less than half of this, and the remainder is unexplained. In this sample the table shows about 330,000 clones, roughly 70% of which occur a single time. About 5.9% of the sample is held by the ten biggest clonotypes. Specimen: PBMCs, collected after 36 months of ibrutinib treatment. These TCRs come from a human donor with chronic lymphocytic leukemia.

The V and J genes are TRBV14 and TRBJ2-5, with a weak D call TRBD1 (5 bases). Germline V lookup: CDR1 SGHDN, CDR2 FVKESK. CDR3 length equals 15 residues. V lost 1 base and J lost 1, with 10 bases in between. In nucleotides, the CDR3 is TGTGCCAGCAGCCAAGGCAGGGTGGCCCAAGAGACCCAGTACTTC. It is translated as CASSQGRVAQETQYF.

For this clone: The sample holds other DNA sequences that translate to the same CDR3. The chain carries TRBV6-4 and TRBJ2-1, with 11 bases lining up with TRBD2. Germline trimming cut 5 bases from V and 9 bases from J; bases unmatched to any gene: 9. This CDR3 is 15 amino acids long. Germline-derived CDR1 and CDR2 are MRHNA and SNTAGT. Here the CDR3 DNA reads TGTGCCAGCAGTCCCGGGACTAGCGGTAGGGGTGAGCAGTTCTTC. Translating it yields CASSPGTSGRGEQFF.

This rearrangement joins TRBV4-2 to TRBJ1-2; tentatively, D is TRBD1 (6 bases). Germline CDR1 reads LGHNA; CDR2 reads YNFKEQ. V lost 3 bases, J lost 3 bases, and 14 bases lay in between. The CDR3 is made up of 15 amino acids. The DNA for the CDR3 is TGTGCCAGCAGCCAGAACAGGGTTCTCGACTATGGCTACACCTTC. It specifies CASSQNRVLDYGYTF.

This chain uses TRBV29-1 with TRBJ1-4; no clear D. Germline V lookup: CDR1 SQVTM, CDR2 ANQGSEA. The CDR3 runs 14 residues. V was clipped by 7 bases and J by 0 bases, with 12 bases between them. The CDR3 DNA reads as TGCAGCGCCGAGGTCGGTGCAACTAATGAAAAACTGTTTTTT. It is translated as CSAEVGATNEKLFF.

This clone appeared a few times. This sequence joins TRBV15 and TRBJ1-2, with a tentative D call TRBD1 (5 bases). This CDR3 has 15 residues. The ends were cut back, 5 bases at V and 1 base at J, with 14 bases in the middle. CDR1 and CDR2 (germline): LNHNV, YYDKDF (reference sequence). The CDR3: CATSVWTRSNYGYTF. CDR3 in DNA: TGTGCCACCAGCGTTTGGACACGGAGTAACTATGGCTACACCTTC.